Each of the 16 T cell receptor beta chains below was sequenced from the same sample in a study of CXCR3-negative and CXCR3-positive naive CD8 T cells. The study's findings and limits: CXCR3-positive naive cells had more hydrophobic TRB CDR3s than CXCR3-negative naive cells.

No antigen is known for these receptors. With UMI labels, 5' RACE was used to prepare the TRB cDNA libraries. After re-calling the 5' RACE reads, TCRdb lists one entry per CDR3 protein, DNA absent. Its listing shows about 98,000 distinct CDR3 sequences. The specimen was naive CXCR3+ CD8+ T cells from blood. Subset specified: CD45RO-CCR7+CD27+CD95- naive CD8+ T cells expressing CXCR3 (TNR3+). These receptors all come from a human donor in good health. Some clones in this sample may be carry-over from other donors' samples.

The chain has TRBV4-1 and TRBJ2-3. The CDR3 sequence is 15 residues long. Germline CDR1 reads MGHRA; CDR2 reads YSYEKL. This CDR3 reads CASRPLTGPTDTQYF.

This chain links TRBV11-2 with TRBJ2-3; lacking DNA, the TRBD2 call made by TCRdb goes unchecked. The CDR3 runs 17 residues. Germline CDR1 reads SGHAT; CDR2 reads FQNNGV. The CDR3 reads CASSSSLAGASPDTQYF.

J is TRBJ2-2 and V is TRBV9; TCRdb names TRBD1, which stays unverified in the absence of DNA. Germline V gene lookup returns CDR1 SGDLS and CDR2 YYNGEE. CDR3 length: 15 residues. The CDR3 loop is CASTQQGVDTGELFF.

The V call is TRBV7-9, the J call TRBJ1-6. Germline V gives CDR1 SEHNR, CDR2 FQNEAQ (reference sequence). The CDR3 has 15 amino acids. The CDR3 reads CASSPRWANNSPLHF.

This chain links TRBV2 with TRBJ2-4. This CDR3 has 14 amino acids. Germline CDR1 is SNHLY and CDR2 is FYNNEI. This CDR3 reads CASSEGLAGNIQYF. The complete variable domain, with remaining parts taken from reference TRBV2 and TRBJ2-4, reads EPEVTQTPSHQVTQMGQEVILRCVPISNHLYFYWYRQILGQKVEFLVSFYNNEISEKSEIFDDQFSVERPDGSNFTLKIRSTKLEDSAMYFCASSEGLAGNIQYFGAGTRLSVL.

This chain uses TRBV7-3 with TRBJ2-7; TCRdb gives TRBD2 as the D gene, but with no DNA this cannot be confirmed. The CDR3 is 16 residues long. The V gene's germline CDR1 is SGHTA and CDR2 FQGTGA. The CDR3 sequence is CASSASGTSGTYEQYF. The variable domain in full, completed from reference TRBV7-3 and TRBJ2-7, reads GAGVSQTPSNKVTEKGKYVELRCDPISGHTALYWYRQSLGQGPEFLIYFQGTGAADDSGLPNDRFFAVRPEGSVSTLKIQRTERGDSAVYLCASSASGTSGTYEQYFGPGTRLTVT.

The V gene is TRBV6-2 or TRBV6-3, the J gene TRBJ1-1; no DNA is available, so the TRBD1 call from TCRdb remains unchecked. Germline assignment: CDR1 MNHEY and CDR2 SVGEGT. The CDR3 loop spans 18 amino acids. CDR3 sequence: CASTEWTGHGGWNTEAFF.

The chain links TRBV4-2 to TRBJ2-7; TCRdb picks TRBD2, but there is no DNA to check that call. The length of the CDR3 is 15 residues. Germline loops: CDR1 LGHNA, CDR2 YNFKEQ. CDR3 in amino acids: CASSQDQGRIYEQYF.

CDR3 residues: CASLRGWGNTEAFF. The chain joins TRBV27 to TRBJ1-1. CDR3 size: 14 residues. Germline lookup yields CDR1 MNHEY and CDR2 SMNVEV (reference sequence).

This chain links TRBV20-1 with TRBJ2-7; TCRdb's assignment of TRBD1 cannot be checked, as there is no DNA. Germline V gene lookup returns CDR1 DFQATT and CDR2 SNEGSKA (reference sequence). The CDR3 is 18 residues long. The CDR3 loop reads CSARCDTPGQGSSYEQYF.

This chain links TRBV29-1 with TRBJ1-2; TCRdb reports TRBD1, a call that lacks DNA to check it against. The CDR3 runs to 14 residues. The V gene's germline CDR1 is SQVTM and CDR2 ANQGSEA. CDR3 region: CSVEGRGQVYGYTF.

This chain uses TRBV4-1 with TRBJ2-7. Germline-derived CDR1 and CDR2 are MGHRA and YSYEKL. CDR3 length: 12 residues. CDR3 in amino acids: CASSQDAHEQYF.

The V and J genes are TRBV10-3 and TRBJ2-1; TCRdb's D call, TRBD1, is unchecked because there is no DNA. Per germline, CDR1 ENHRY and CDR2 SYGVKD. The CDR3 is made up of 15 amino acids. This chain's CDR3 is CAISERQGAYNEQFF.

The CDR3 loop is CSARDRTDRSGELFF. This sequence joins TRBV20-1 and TRBJ2-2; TCRdb picks TRBD1, but there is no DNA to check that call. Germline V gives CDR1 DFQATT, CDR2 SNEGSKA (reference sequence). The CDR3 loop spans 15 amino acids.

The chain has TRBV5-1 and TRBJ2-1. Germline V gives CDR1 SGHRS, CDR2 YFSETQ. CDR3 length equals 13 residues. CDR3 protein: CASSLVRGNEQSF.

The chain links TRBV9 to TRBJ2-5; absent DNA, TCRdb's TRBD1 call cannot be checked. The length of the CDR3 is 14 residues. Germline V gene lookup returns CDR1 SGDLS and CDR2 YYNGEE. CDR3 residues: CASSTREQQETQYF.